This TCR beta chain was found in a study of T cell responses to AZD1222 COVID-19 vaccine. The germline CDR1 and CDR2 sequences are SGHTA and FQGNSA. The CDR3 loop spans 15 amino acids. The ends were cut back, 1 base at V and 1 base at J, with 10 bases in the middle. The data were produced by immunoSEQ multiplex PCR, yet TCRdb's version contains in-frame clones alone and is incomplete. The sample contains under 80,000 clones, approximately 88% of which appear only once. This clone has just one count. This specimen was peripheral blood, taken on day 0 of AZD1222 vaccination. The V gene is TRBV7-2, the J gene TRBJ1-1, with TRBD1 as a possible D gene (5 bases). The TCR was taken from an adult in good health. The CDR3 spells CASSLVRATNTEAFF. The CDR3 DNA reads as TGTGCCAGCAGCTTAGTCAGGGCCACGAACACTGAAGCTTTCTTT.